This paragraph covers one T cell receptor (beta chain) sequence. Germline V gene lookup returns CDR1 MNHEY and CDR2 SVGAGI. Trimming at V came to 2 bases and at J to 9 bases, leaving 9 bases not matched to a gene. The CDR3 has 16 amino acids. PCR employed 60 Vbeta and 13 Jbeta primers. Clones were read by immunoSEQ multiplex PCR, and TCRdb kept only the in-frame ones, dropping some. The data hold 95,000 to 150,000 clones, with 70% to 80% observed a single time. The data were obtained in a study of cytomegalovirus exposure and HLA in healthy donors. What was sequenced was PBMCs. The TCR originated in a man aged 35 to 55 in good health and CMV-seropositive. The rearrangement links TRBV6-5 to TRBJ2-1; TRBD1 aligns across 11 bases. CDR3 DNA sequence: TGTGCCAGCAGTTACCTCCGGGACAGGGGGGCTCTTGAGCAGTTCTTC. Its translation is CASSYLRDRGALEQFF.